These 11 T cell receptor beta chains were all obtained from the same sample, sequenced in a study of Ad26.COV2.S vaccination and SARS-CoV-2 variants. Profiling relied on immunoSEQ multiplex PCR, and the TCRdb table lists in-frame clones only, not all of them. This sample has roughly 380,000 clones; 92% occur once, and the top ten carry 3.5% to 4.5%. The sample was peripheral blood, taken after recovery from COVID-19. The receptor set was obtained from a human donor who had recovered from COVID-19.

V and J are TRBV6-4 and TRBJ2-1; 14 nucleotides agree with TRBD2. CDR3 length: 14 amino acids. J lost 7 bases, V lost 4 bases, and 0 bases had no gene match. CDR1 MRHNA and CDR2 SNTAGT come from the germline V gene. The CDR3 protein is CASSGLAGGNEQFF. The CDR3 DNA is TGTGCCAGCAGTGGACTAGCGGGGGGGAATGAGCAGTTCTTC.

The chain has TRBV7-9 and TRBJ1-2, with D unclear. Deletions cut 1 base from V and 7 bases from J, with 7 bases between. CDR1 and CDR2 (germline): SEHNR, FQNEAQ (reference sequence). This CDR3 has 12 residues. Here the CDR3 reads CASSLEVRGYTF. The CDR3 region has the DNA TGTGCCAGCAGCTTAGAGGTGCGTGGCTACACCTTC.

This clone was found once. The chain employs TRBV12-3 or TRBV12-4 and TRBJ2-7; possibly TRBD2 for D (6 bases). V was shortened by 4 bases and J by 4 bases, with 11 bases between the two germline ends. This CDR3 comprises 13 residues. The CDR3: CASSSRRVYEQYF. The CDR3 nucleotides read TGTGCCAGCAGTTCACGGAGGGTTTACGAGCAGTACTTC.

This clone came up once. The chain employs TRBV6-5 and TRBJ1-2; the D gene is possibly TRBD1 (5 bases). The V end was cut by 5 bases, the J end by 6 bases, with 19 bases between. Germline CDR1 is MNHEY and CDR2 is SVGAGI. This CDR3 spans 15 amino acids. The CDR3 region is CASSHPSGILDGYTF. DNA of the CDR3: TGTGCCAGCAGTCACCCTTCAGGGATTTTGGATGGCTACACCTTC.

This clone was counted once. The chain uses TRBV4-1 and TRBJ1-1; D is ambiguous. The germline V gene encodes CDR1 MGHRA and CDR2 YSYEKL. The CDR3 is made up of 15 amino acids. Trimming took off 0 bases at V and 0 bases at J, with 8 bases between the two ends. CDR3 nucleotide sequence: TGCGCCAGCAGCCAAGATCGGTACATGAACACTGAAGCTTTCTTT. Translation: CASSQDRYMNTEAFF.

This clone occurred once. CDR3 sequence (DNA): TGTGCCAGCAGTTACTCGGGACAGGGTTACGAGCAGTACTTC. It is translated as CASSYSGQGYEQYF. This sequence joins TRBV6-2 or TRBV6-3 and TRBJ2-7, with TRBD1 matching 9 bases. CDR3 length: 14 amino acids. J gave up 4 bases and V 0 bases, and 1 base lay outside the gene matches. CDR1 and CDR2 (germline): MNHEY, SVGEGT.

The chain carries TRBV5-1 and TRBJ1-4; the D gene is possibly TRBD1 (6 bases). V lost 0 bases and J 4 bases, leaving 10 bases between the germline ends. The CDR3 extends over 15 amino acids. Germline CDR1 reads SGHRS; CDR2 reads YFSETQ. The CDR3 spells CASSLGGGSNEKLFF. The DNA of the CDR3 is TGCGCCAGCAGCTTGGGAGGGGGGAGTAATGAAAAACTGTTTTTT.

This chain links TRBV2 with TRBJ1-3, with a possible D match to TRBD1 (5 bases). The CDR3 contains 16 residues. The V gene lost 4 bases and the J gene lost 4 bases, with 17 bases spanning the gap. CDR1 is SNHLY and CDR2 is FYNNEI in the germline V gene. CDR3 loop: CASSGPPGRIGNTIYF. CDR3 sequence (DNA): TGTGCCAGCAGTGGCCCCCCAGGGCGGATAGGAAACACCATATATTTT.

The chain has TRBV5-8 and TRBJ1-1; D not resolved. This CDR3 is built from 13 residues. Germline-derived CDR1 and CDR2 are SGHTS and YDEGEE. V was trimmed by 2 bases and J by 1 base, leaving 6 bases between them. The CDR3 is CASSLSRNTEAFF. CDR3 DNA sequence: TGTGCCAGCAGCTTATCAAGGAACACTGAAGCTTTCTTT.

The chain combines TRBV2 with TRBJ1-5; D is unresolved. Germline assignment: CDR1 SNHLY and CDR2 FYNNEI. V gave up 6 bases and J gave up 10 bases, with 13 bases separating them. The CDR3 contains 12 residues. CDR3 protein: CASSGVVDPQHF. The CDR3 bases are TGTGCCAGCAGCGGGGTCGTAGATCCCCAGCATTTT.

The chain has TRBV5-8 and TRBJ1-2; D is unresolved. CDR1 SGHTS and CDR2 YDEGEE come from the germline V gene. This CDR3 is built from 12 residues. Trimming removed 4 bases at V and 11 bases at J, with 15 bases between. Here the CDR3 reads CASSRPRLEYTF. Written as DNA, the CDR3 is TGTGCCAGCAGCCGACCCCGGCTTGAGTACACCTTC.